A selection of T cell receptor beta chains follows, all from one sample in a study of cytomegalovirus exposure and HLA in healthy donors. Assay: immunoSEQ multiplex PCR; the TCRdb copy retains only in-frame clones and omits some. This repertoire shows under 250,000 clones, almost 85% found once; its top ten account for under 3%. Sequenced input: PBMCs. The receptors were sampled from a woman aged 45-65 years in good health and CMV-seronegative. CDR3s include the opening cysteine and the closing phenylalanine or tryptophan. Fields, in order: J gene, V gene, D gene, CDR3 length, clone size, CDR3 protein, CDR3 DNA. The D gene is left open where the match is weak. Rows give clone size only sometimes, using once, few, many, or a class for an expanded clone.

J gene: TRBJ1-1
V gene: TRBV19
D gene: .
CDR3 length: 14
clone size: .
CDR3 protein: CASSGRQGNTEAFF
CDR3 DNA: TGTGCCAGTAGTGGTCGGCAGGGGAACACTGAAGCTTTCTTT

J gene: TRBJ1-4
V gene: TRBV5-1
D gene: TRBD1
CDR3 length: 15
clone size: .
CDR3 protein: CASSLMTGAREKLFF
CDR3 DNA: TGCGCCAGCAGCCTGATGACAGGGGCAAGGGAAAAACTGTTTTTT

J gene: TRBJ2-7
V gene: TRBV4-3
D gene: TRBD1
CDR3 length: 15
clone size: .
CDR3 protein: CASSQGTGRLYEQYF
CDR3 DNA: TGCGCCAGCAGCCAGGGGACAGGGAGGTTGTACGAGCAGTACTTC

J gene: TRBJ2-7
V gene: TRBV18
D gene: .
CDR3 length: 14
clone size: .
CDR3 protein: CASSTGTSIYEQYF
CDR3 DNA: TGTGCCAGCTCTACCGGGACATCCATCTACGAGCAGTACTTC

J gene: TRBJ1-5
V gene: TRBV19
D gene: TRBD1
CDR3 length: 16
clone size: few
CDR3 protein: CASSMATGQGAQPQHF
CDR3 DNA: TGTGCCAGTAGTATGGCCACGGGACAGGGGGCCCAGCCCCAGCATTTT

J gene: TRBJ1-2
V gene: TRBV7-6
D gene: .
CDR3 length: 12
clone size: .
CDR3 protein: CASSETNYGYTF
CDR3 DNA: TGTGCCAGCAGCGAGACTAACTATGGCTACACCTTC

J gene: TRBJ1-5
V gene: TRBV28
D gene: .
CDR3 length: 15
clone size: once
CDR3 protein: CASRDTGSSNQPQHF
CDR3 DNA: TGTGCCAGCCGGGATACAGGGAGCAGCAATCAGCCCCAGCATTTT

J gene: TRBJ2-1
V gene: TRBV27
D gene: .
CDR3 length: 16
clone size: .
CDR3 protein: CASRSSSSQTYNEQFF
CDR3 DNA: TGTGCCAGCAGGTCCTCTAGCTCCCAAACCTACAATGAGCAGTTCTTC

J gene: TRBJ2-7
V gene: TRBV28
D gene: TRBD2
CDR3 length: 17
clone size: once
CDR3 protein: CASSPQTSGRAEYEQYF
CDR3 DNA: TGTGCCAGCAGTCCCCAGACTAGCGGGAGGGCCGAGTACGAGCAGTACTTC

J gene: TRBJ2-2
V gene: TRBV7-9
D gene: .
CDR3 length: 17
clone size: .
CDR3 protein: CASGRSRNRDFSGELFF
CDR3 DNA: TGTGCCAGCGGCCGCTCAAGGAACAGGGATTTTTCCGGGGAGCTGTTTTTT

J gene: TRBJ2-5
V gene: TRBV28
D gene: .
CDR3 length: 12
clone size: few
CDR3 protein: CASSLGLETQYF
CDR3 DNA: TGTGCCAGCAGTTTGGGCCTCGAGACCCAGTACTTC

J gene: TRBJ2-1
V gene: TRBV27
D gene: TRBD2
CDR3 length: 17
clone size: medium-sized
CDR3 protein: CASSYGSGTSGSNEQFF
CDR3 DNA: TGTGCCAGCAGCTATGGGTCCGGGACTAGCGGGAGCAATGAGCAGTTCTTC

J gene: TRBJ1-5
V gene: TRBV6-1
D gene: .
CDR3 length: 15
clone size: .
CDR3 protein: CASRPRDGRGQPQHF
CDR3 DNA: TGTGCCAGCAGACCAAGGGATGGCAGGGGTCAGCCCCAGCATTTT

J gene: TRBJ2-7
V gene: TRBV5-8
D gene: TRBD2
CDR3 length: 14
clone size: few
CDR3 protein: CASTPGGGSYEQYF
CDR3 DNA: TGTGCCAGCACCCCCGGTGGCGGGAGCTACGAGCAGTACTTC

J gene: TRBJ2-1
V gene: TRBV19
D gene: TRBD1
CDR3 length: 15
clone size: .
CDR3 protein: CASSIGTGNYNEQFF
CDR3 DNA: TGTGCCAGTAGTATAGGGACAGGGAACTACAATGAGCAGTTCTTC

J gene: TRBJ2-7
V gene: TRBV4-1
D gene: TRBD2
CDR3 length: 17
clone size: .
CDR3 protein: CASSQDLSGRAGYEQYF
CDR3 DNA: TGCGCCAGCAGCCAAGATCTTAGCGGGAGGGCTGGTTACGAGCAGTACTTC

J gene: TRBJ2-3
V gene: TRBV10-1
D gene: TRBD2
CDR3 length: 16
clone size: .
CDR3 protein: CASSKTSGMSTDTQYF
CDR3 DNA: TGCGCCAGCAGTAAGACTAGCGGGATGAGCACAGATACGCAGTATTTT

J gene: TRBJ1-5
V gene: TRBV7-2
D gene: TRBD1
CDR3 length: 14
clone size: .
CDR3 protein: CASSLVTGEQPQHF
CDR3 DNA: TGTGCCAGCAGCTTAGTGACAGGGGAACAGCCCCAGCATTTT

J gene: TRBJ2-1
V gene: TRBV5-1
D gene: TRBD2
CDR3 length: 16
clone size: few
CDR3 protein: CASSYLAGGSYNEQFF
CDR3 DNA: TGCGCCAGCAGCTATCTAGCGGGAGGGTCCTACAATGAGCAGTTCTTC

J gene: TRBJ1-2
V gene: TRBV11-2
D gene: .
CDR3 length: 15
clone size: .
CDR3 protein: CASSLAAAANYGYTF
CDR3 DNA: TGTGCCAGCAGCCTAGCGGCGGCGGCTAACTATGGCTACACCTTC

J gene: TRBJ1-2
V gene: TRBV6-1
D gene: TRBD1
CDR3 length: 13
clone size: .
CDR3 protein: CASSERDRAGYTF
CDR3 DNA: TGTGCCAGTAGTGAAAGAGACAGGGCTGGCTACACCTTC

J gene: TRBJ1-1
V gene: TRBV30
D gene: .
CDR3 length: 10
clone size: .
CDR3 protein: CAWSRTEAFF
CDR3 DNA: TGTGCCTGGAGTCGCACTGAAGCTTTCTTT

J gene: TRBJ2-7
V gene: TRBV9
D gene: .
CDR3 length: 15
clone size: .
CDR3 protein: CASSVEGTGSYEQYF
CDR3 DNA: TGTGCCAGCAGCGTAGAGGGCACGGGGAGCTACGAGCAGTACTTC

J gene: TRBJ2-7
V gene: TRBV7-8
D gene: TRBD2
CDR3 length: 14
clone size: .
CDR3 protein: CASSRLAGANEQYF
CDR3 DNA: TGTGCCAGCAGCCGACTAGCGGGGGCAAACGAGCAGTACTTC

J gene: TRBJ2-3
V gene: TRBV4-1
D gene: TRBD2
CDR3 length: 14
clone size: .
CDR3 protein: CASSHLRERDTQYF
CDR3 DNA: TGCGCCAGCAGCCATCTGCGGGAGAGAGATACGCAGTATTTT

J gene: TRBJ2-2
V gene: TRBV5-1
D gene: .
CDR3 length: 15
clone size: .
CDR3 protein: CASRYDGLNTGELFF
CDR3 DNA: TGCGCCAGCAGATATGATGGACTTAACACCGGGGAGCTGTTTTTT

J gene: TRBJ2-6
V gene: TRBV28
D gene: TRBD2
CDR3 length: 21
clone size: .
CDR3 protein: CASSLSHVDTSGSFGANVLTF
CDR3 DNA: TGTGCCAGCAGTTTAAGTCATGTGGACACTAGCGGGAGTTTTGGGGCCAACGTCCTGACTTTC

J gene: TRBJ1-3
V gene: TRBV9
D gene: .
CDR3 length: 16
clone size: .
CDR3 protein: CASSVAGLDSGNTIYF
CDR3 DNA: TGTGCCAGCAGCGTAGCGGGACTTGACTCTGGAAACACCATATATTTT

J gene: TRBJ1-4
V gene: TRBV28
D gene: TRBD1
CDR3 length: 19
clone size: .
CDR3 protein: CASSLPSAQGGNWDEKLFF
CDR3 DNA: TGTGCCAGCAGTTTACCCTCCGCACAGGGGGGGAACTGGGATGAAAAACTGTTTTTT

J gene: TRBJ2-7
V gene: TRBV27
D gene: TRBD1
CDR3 length: 15
clone size: .
CDR3 protein: CASSLFGTGAYEQYF
CDR3 DNA: TGTGCCAGCAGTTTATTTGGGACAGGGGCCTACGAGCAGTACTTC

J gene: TRBJ2-1
V gene: TRBV13
D gene: .
CDR3 length: 14
clone size: .
CDR3 protein: CASSPETGDNEQFF
CDR3 DNA: TGTGCCAGCAGCCCGGAGACCGGGGACAATGAGCAGTTCTTC

J gene: TRBJ2-5
V gene: TRBV7-9
D gene: TRBD1
CDR3 length: 15
clone size: .
CDR3 protein: CASSLRDRGRETQYF
CDR3 DNA: TGTGCCAGCAGCCTCCGGGACAGGGGGCGAGAGACCCAGTACTTC

J gene: TRBJ1-1
V gene: TRBV6-5
D gene: .
CDR3 length: 14
clone size: .
CDR3 protein: CASSYDQAGAEAFF
CDR3 DNA: TGTGCCAGCAGTTACGACCAGGCGGGGGCTGAAGCTTTCTTT

J gene: TRBJ2-1
V gene: TRBV29-1
D gene: .
CDR3 length: 14
clone size: .
CDR3 protein: CSVEDRKGGNEQFF
CDR3 DNA: TGCAGCGTTGAAGATCGTAAGGGAGGAAATGAGCAGTTCTTC